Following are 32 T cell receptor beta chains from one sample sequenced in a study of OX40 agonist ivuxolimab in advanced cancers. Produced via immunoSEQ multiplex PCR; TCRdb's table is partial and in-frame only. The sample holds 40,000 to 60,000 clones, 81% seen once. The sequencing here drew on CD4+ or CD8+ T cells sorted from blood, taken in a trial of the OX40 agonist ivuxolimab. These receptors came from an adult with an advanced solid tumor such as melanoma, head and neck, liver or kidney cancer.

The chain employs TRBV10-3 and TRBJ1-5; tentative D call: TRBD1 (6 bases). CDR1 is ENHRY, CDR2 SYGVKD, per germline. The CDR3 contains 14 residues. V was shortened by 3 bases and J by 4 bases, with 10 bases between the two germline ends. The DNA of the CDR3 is TGTGCCATCAGTGACCCGACAGGTAATCAGCCCCAGCATTTT. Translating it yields CAISDPTGNQPQHF.

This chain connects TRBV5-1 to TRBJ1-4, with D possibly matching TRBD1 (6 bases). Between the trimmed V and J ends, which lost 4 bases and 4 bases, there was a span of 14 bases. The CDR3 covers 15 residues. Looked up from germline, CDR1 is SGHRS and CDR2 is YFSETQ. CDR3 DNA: TGCGCCAGCAGCGTGTGGGGGGCGGGTAATGAAAAACTGTTTTTT. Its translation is CASSVWGAGNEKLFF.

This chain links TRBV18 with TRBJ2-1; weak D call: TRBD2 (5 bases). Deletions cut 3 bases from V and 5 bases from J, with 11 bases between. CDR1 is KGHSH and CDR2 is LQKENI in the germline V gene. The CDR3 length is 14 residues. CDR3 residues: CASSPRGEDNEQFF. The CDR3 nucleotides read TGTGCCAGCTCACCCCGGGGTGAAGACAATGAGCAGTTCTTC.

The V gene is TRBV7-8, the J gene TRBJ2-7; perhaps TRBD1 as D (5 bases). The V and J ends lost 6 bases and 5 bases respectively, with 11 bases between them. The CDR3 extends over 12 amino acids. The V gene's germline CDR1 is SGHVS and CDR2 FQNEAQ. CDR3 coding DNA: TGTGCCAGCAGTGTACCAGGGAACGAGCAGTACTTC. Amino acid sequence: CASSVPGNEQYF.

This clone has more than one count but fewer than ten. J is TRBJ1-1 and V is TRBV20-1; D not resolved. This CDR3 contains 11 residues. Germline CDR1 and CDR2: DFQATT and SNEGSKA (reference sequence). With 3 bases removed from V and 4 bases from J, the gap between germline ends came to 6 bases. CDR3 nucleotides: TGCAGTGCTAGGGAGGGCACTGAAGCTTTCTTT. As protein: CSAREGTEAFF.

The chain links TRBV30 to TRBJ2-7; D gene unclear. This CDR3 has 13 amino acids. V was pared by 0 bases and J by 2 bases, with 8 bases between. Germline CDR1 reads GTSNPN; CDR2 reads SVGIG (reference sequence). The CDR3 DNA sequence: TGTGCCTGGAGTGTAGGCACAGCCTACGAGCAGTACTTC. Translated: CAWSVGTAYEQYF.

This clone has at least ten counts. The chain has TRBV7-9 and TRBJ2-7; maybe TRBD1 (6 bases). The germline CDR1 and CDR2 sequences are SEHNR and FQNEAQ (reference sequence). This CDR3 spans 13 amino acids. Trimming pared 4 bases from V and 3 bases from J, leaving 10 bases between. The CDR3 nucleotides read TGTGCCAGCAGCTCGGACAGTTACTACGAGCAGTACTTC. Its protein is CASSSDSYYEQYF.

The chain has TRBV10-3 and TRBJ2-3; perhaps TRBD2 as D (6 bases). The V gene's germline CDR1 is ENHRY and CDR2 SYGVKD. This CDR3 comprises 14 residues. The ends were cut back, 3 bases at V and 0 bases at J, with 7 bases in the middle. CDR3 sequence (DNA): TGTGCCATCAGTGAAGCGGGCAGCACAGATACGCAGTATTTT. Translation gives CAISEAGSTDTQYF.

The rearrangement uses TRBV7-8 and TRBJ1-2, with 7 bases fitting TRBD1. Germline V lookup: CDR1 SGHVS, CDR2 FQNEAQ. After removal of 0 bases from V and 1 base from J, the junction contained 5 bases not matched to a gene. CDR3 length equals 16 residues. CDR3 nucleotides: TGTGCCAGCAGCTTAGCGATCCAGGGGGGTAACTATGGCTACACCTTC. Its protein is CASSLAIQGGNYGYTF.

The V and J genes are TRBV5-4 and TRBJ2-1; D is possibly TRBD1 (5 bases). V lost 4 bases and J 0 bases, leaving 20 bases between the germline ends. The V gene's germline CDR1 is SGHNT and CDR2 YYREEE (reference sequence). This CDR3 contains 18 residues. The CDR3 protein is CASSDPKDTISSYNEQFF. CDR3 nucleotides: TGTGCCAGCAGCGACCCAAAGGACACCATAAGCTCCTACAATGAGCAGTTCTTC.

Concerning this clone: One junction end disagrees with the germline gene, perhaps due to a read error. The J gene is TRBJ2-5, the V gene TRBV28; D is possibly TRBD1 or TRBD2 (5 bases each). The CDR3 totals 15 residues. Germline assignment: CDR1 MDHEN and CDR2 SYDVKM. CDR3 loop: CASSLFGTPREAQYF. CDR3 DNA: TGTGCCAGCAGTTTATTTGGGACGCCTAGAGAGGCCCAGTACTTC.

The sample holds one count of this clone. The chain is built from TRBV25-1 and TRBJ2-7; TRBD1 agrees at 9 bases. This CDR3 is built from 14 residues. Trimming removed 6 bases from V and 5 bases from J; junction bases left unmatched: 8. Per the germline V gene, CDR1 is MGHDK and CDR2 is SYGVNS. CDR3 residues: CASRYGTGSHEQYF. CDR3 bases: TGTGCCAGCAGATACGGGACAGGGAGCCACGAGCAGTACTTC.

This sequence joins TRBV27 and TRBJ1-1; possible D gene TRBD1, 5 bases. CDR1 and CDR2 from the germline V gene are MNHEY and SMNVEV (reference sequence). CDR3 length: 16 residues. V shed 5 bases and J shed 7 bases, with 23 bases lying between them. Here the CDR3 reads CASSPGTGRRLGEAFF. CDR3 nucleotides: TGTGCCAGCAGTCCTGGGACGGGCCGTCGTCTTGGTGAAGCTTTCTTT.

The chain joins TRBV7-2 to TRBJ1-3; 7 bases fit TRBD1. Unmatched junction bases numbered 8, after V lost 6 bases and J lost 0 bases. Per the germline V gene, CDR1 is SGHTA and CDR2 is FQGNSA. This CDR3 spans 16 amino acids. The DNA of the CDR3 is TGTGCCAGCAGTGCACCGGACAGGTTCTCTGGAAACACCATATATTTT. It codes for CASSAPDRFSGNTIYF.

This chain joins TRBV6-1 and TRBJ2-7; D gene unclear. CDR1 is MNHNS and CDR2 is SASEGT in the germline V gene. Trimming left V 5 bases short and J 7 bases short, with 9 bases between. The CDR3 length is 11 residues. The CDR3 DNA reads TGTGCCAGCAGTTACGTGGCAGAGCAGTACTTC. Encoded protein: CASSYVAEQYF.

The CDR3 sequence is CASSYWNMNTEAFF. The CDR3, as DNA: TGTGCCAGCAGTTACTGGAATATGAACACTGAAGCTTTCTTT. The gene calls are TRBV6-5 and TRBJ1-1; D gene ambiguous. The CDR3 runs 14 residues. Trimming took off 1 base at V and 0 bases at J, with 6 bases between the two ends. CDR1 and CDR2 from the germline V gene are MNHEY and SVGAGI.

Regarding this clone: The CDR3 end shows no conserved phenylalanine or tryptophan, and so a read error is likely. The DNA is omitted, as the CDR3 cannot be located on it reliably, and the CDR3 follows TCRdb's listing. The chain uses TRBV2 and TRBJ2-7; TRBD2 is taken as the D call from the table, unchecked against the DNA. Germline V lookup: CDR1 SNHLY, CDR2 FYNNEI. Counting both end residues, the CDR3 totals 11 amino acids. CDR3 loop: CASSDGWEGGL.

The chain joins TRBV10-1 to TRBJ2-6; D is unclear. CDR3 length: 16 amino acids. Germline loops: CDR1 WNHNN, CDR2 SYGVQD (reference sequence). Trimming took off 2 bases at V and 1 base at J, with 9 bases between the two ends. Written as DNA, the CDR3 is TGCGCCAGCAGTGAGAATGCGTTTTCTGGGGCCAACGTCCTGACTTTC. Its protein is CASSENAFSGANVLTF.

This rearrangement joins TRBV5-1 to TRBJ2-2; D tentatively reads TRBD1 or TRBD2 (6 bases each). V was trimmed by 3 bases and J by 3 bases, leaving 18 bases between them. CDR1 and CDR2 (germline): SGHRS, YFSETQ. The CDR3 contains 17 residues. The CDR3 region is CASSWSLGGADTGELFF. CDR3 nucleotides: TGCGCCAGCAGCTGGAGCCTGGGGGGCGCGGACACCGGGGAGCTGTTTTTT.

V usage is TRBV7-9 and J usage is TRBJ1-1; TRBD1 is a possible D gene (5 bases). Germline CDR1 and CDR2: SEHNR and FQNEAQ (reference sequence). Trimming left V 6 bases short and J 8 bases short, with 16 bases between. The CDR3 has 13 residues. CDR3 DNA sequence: TGTGCCAGCAGGCTTGGGACCGACGGGGAAGCTTTCTTT. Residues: CASRLGTDGEAFF.

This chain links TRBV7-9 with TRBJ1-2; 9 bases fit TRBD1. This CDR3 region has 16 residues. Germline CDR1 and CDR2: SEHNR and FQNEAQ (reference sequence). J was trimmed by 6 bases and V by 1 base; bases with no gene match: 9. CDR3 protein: CASSLGGQGRVDGYTF. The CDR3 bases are TGTGCCAGCAGCTTAGGGGGACAGGGTAGAGTGGATGGCTACACCTTC.

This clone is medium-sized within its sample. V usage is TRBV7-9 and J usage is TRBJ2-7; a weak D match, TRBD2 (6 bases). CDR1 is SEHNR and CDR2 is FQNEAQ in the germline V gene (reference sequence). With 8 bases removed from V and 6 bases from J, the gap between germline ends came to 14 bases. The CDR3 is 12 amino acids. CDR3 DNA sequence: TGTGCCAGCGGGGGGTTAAGCCGCGAGCAGTACTTC. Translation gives CASGGLSREQYF.

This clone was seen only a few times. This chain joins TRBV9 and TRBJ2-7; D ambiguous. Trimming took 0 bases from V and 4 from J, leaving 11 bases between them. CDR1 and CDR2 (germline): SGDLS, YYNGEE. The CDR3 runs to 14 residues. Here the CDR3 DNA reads TGTGCCAGCAGCGTAGTGGATTCTAATTACGAGCAGTACTTC. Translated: CASSVVDSNYEQYF.

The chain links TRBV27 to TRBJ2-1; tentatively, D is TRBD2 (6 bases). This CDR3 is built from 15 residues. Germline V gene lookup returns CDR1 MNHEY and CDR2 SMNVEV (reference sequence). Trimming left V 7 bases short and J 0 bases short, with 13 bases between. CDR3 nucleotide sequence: TGTGCCAGCAAAACTAGCTCTGTCTCCTACAATGAGCAGTTCTTC. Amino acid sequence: CASKTSSVSYNEQFF.

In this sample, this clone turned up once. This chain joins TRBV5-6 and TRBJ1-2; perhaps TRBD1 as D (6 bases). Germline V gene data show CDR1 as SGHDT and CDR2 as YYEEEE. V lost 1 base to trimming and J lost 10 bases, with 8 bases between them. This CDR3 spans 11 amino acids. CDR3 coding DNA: TGTGCCAGCAGCTTGACAGGGTACTACACCTTC. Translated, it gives CASSLTGYYTF.

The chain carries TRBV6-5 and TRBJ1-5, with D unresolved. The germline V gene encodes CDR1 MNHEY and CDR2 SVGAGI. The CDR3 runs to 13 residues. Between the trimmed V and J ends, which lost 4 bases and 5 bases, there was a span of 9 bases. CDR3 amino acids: CASSLNSDQPQHF. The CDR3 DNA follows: TGTGCCAGCAGTTTAAACAGTGATCAGCCCCAGCATTTT.

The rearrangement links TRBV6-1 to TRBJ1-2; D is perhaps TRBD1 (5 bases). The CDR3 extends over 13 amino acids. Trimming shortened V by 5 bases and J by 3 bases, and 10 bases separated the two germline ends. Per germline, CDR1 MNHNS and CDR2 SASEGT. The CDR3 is CASSYGQHYGYTF. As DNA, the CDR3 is TGTGCCAGCAGTTATGGACAACACTATGGCTACACCTTC.

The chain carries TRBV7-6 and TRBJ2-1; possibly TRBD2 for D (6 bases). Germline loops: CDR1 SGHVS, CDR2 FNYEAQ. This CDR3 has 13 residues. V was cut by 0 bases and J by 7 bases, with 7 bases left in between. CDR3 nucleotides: TGTGCCAGCAGCTTAGCGGGGGGTAATGAGCAGTTCTTC. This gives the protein CASSLAGGNEQFF.

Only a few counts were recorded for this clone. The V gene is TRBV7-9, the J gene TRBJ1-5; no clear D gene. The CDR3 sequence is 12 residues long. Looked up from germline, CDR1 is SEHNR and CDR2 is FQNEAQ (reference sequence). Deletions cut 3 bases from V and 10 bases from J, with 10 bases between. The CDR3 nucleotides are TGTGCCAGCAGCTTGAGCAATTCTCCCCAGCATTTT. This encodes CASSLSNSPQHF. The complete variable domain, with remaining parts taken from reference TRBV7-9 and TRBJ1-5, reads DTGVSQNPRHKITKRGQNVTFRCDPISEHNRLYWYRQTLGQGPEFLTYFQNEAQLEKSRLLSDRFSAERPKGSFSTLEIQRTEQGDSAMYLCASSLSNSPQHFGDGTRLSIL.

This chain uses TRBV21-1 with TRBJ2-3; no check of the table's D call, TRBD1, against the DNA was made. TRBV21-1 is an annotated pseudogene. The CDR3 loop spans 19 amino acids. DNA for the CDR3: TGTGCCAGCAGCTCACGCCGGACAGGGGAGGGGGTCAGCACAGATACGCAGTATTTT. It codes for CASSSRRTGEGVSTDTQYF.

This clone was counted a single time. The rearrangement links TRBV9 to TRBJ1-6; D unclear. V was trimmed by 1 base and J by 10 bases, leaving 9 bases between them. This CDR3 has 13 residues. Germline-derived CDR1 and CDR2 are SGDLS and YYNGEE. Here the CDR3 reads CASSVSDFSPLHF. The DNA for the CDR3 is TGTGCCAGCAGCGTATCAGATTTCTCACCCCTCCACTTT.

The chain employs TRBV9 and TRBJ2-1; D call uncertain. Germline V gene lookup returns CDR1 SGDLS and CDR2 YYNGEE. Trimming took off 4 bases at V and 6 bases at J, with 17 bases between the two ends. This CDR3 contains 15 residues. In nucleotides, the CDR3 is TGTGCCAGCAGCCCCCCCTCTGGTAGTGTCAATGAGCAGTTCTTC. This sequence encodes CASSPPSGSVNEQFF.